This T cell receptor beta chain was sequenced during a study of T-cell memory formation after mild COVID-19. Study results and caveats: Later expanders leaned CD4+, whereas clones that contracted between day 15 and 85 were balanced CD4/CD8. Cross-reactive memory apparently joined, as some responding clones appeared in pre-infection memory.

One entry per CDR3 protein results from TCRdb running MiXCR on the 5' RACE reads. The table shows approximately 51,000 distinct CDR3 sequences, with 9.3% occurring only once. This clonotype has only a few counts. The antigen is not known. This receptor was taken from an adult woman who had mild COVID-19 (a few samples of this study predate the infection). Cell type and time point are not known. Sequencing was performed on PBMCs or a T cell subset sorted from them (not recorded which).

The CDR3 region has the DNA TGTGCCAGCAGCCAATCATTGGGTTTCACCGATGCGACTGAGAACACTGAAGCTTTCTTT. The encoded protein is CASSQSLGFTDATENTEAFF. V usage is TRBV3-1 and J usage is TRBJ1-1; D not certain. The CDR3 has 20 residues. CDR1 is LGHDT, CDR2 YNNKEL, per germline (reference sequence). V shed 2 bases and J shed 1 base, with 26 bases lying between them.